The source of this T cell receptor beta chain is a study of cytomegalovirus exposure and HLA in healthy donors. Overall study findings and caveats: In a later analysis, TCR beta V- and J-gene trimming was associated with a missense DCLRE1C variant. In vitro confirmation showed three CMV-associated chains to be CMV antigen specific. A later analysis showed HLA-associated TCR beta chains outstripping equally common others in clonal expansion.

This clone was counted once. Antigen specificity is unknown. Researchers ran the PCR with 60 Vbeta and 13 Jbeta primers. Original processing notes: There were 80 million to 95 million unique TCR beta chains by a later count, and 10 million to 12 million of them were shared. Assay used: immunoSEQ multiplex PCR; TCRdb lists only in-frame clones, some missing. That table furnishes V, J and clone size, whereas the DNA furnished D and trimming. Here the sample spans 210,000 or so clones, approximately 82% being singletons. The germline V gene has CDR1 MGHRA and CDR2 YSYEKL. CDR3 length: 19 amino acids. V gave up 4 bases and J gave up 3 bases; unmatched junction bases: 19.

Source material: PBMCs. The receptor was derived from a woman aged 40 to 50 in good health and CMV-seronegative. The chain combines TRBV4-1 with TRBJ2-7, with 9 bases identical to TRBD1. For the CDR3, the DNA is TGCGCCAGCAGCCTGACCTCATCTTTAAAACAGGGGGCAAACTACGAGCAGTACTTC. This codes for CASSLTSSLKQGANYEQYF.